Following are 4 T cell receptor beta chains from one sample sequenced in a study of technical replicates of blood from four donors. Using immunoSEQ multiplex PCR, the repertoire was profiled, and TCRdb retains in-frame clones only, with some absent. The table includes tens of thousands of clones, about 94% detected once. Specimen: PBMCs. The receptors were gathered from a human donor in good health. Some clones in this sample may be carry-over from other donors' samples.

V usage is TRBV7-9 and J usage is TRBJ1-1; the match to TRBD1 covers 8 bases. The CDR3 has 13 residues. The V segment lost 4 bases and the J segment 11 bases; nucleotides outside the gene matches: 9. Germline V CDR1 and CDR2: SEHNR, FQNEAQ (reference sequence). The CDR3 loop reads CASSYRTGPAAFF. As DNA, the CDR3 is TGTGCCAGCAGCTACCGGACAGGGCCGGCGGCTTTCTTT.

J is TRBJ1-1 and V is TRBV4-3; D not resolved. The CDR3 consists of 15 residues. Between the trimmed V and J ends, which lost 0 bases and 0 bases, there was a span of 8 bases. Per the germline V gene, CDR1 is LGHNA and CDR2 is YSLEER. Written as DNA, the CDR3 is TGCGCCAGCAGCCAAGATCGGGTCATGAACACTGAAGCTTTCTTT. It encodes CASSQDRVMNTEAFF.

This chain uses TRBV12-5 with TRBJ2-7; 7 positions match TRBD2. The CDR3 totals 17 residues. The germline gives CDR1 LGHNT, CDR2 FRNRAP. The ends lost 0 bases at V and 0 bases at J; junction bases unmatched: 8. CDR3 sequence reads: CASGLVIGTSDSYEQYF. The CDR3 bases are TGTGCTAGTGGTTTGGTAATTGGTACTAGCGACTCCTACGAGCAGTACTTC. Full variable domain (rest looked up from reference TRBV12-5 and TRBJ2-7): DARVTQTPRHKVTEMGQEVTMRCQPILGHNTVFWYRQTMMQGLELLAYFRNRAPLDDSGMPKDRFSAEMPDATLATLKIQPSEPRDSAVYFCASGLVIGTSDSYEQYFGPGTRLTVT.

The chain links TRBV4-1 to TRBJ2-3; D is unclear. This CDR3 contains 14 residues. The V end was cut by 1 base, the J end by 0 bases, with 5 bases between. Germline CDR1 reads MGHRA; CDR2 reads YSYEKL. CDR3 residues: CASSQGLSTDTQYF. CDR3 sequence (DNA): TGCGCCAGCAGCCAAGGACTTAGCACAGATACGCAGTATTTT.